These 11 T cell receptor beta chains were sequenced from one sample in a study of control samples from healthy donors and cancer patients. Assay: immunoSEQ multiplex PCR; the TCRdb copy retains only in-frame clones and omits some. The data contain about 52,000 clones, 90% to 95% of them singletons. Sequences were obtained from blood. The receptors stem from a man aged 30 to 45 in good health.

The V and J genes are TRBV2 and TRBJ1-1, with D maybe TRBD1 (5 bases). Trimming shortened V by 5 bases and J by 4 bases, and 11 bases separated the two germline ends. There are 13 residues in the CDR3. Germline V gene data show CDR1 as SNHLY and CDR2 as FYNNEI. In DNA form, the CDR3 reads TGTGCCAGCAGTCTGATGGGGCCCACTGAAGCTTTCTTT. Translation: CASSLMGPTEAFF.

The chain recombines TRBV7-3 with TRBJ2-1; 10 nucleotides align to TRBD2. In germline, CDR1 is SGHTA, CDR2 FQGTGA. The V gene end was trimmed by 5 bases and the J gene end by 4 bases; junction bases not matched to a gene: 2. This CDR3 has 14 residues. The CDR3 loop reads CASSRGLAYNEQFF. In nucleotides, the CDR3 is TGTGCCAGCAGCAGGGGACTAGCGTACAATGAGCAGTTCTTC.

The V and J genes are TRBV27 and TRBJ1-6; possible D gene TRBD1, 6 bases. The germline V gene encodes CDR1 MNHEY and CDR2 SMNVEV (reference sequence). Deletions cut 3 bases from V and 3 bases from J, with 15 bases between. The CDR3 is 17 residues long. The CDR3 is CASSLGGHRDYNSPLHF. As DNA, the CDR3 is TGTGCCAGCAGTTTGGGGGGGCACAGGGACTATAATTCACCCCTCCACTTT.

The J gene is TRBJ2-1, the V gene TRBV10-3, with 11 bases aligning to TRBD2. The V and J ends lost 6 bases and 0 bases, in that order; junction bases with no gene match: 1. The CDR3 totals 15 residues. Germline-derived CDR1 and CDR2 are ENHRY and SYGVKD. The chain's CDR3 is CAISGTSGSYNEQFF. CDR3 bases: TGTGCCATCAGCGGGACTAGCGGCTCCTACAATGAGCAGTTCTTC.

The chain combines TRBV6-2 or TRBV6-3 with TRBJ2-7; D gene uncertain. Germline lookup yields CDR1 MNHEY and CDR2 SVGEGT. V dropped 0 bases and J dropped 5 bases, with 11 bases sitting between them. This CDR3 region has 14 residues. The CDR3 protein is CASSYSPGINEQYF. DNA for the CDR3: TGTGCCAGCAGTTACTCTCCAGGAATCAACGAGCAGTACTTC.

V is TRBV24-1 and J is TRBJ2-5; 10 nucleotides match TRBD2. This CDR3 region has 17 residues. Germline assignment: CDR1 KGHDR and CDR2 SFDVKD. The J segment lost 2 bases and the V segment lost 4 bases, leaving 9 bases of the junction unmatched. For the CDR3, the DNA is TGTGCCACCAGTGAAGCGATTGCTAGCGGGAGTCAAGAGACCCAGTACTTC. Its protein product is CATSEAIASGSQETQYF.

This clone was counted between two and nine times. The chain couples TRBV7-3 to TRBJ2-7, with D perhaps matching TRBD2 (6 bases). The CDR3 contains 14 residues. In germline, CDR1 is SGHTA, CDR2 FQGTGA. Trimming shortened V by 5 bases and J by 6 bases, and 17 bases separated the two germline ends. CDR3 protein: CASSGSGPYSEQYF. In DNA form, the CDR3 reads TGTGCCAGCAGCGGTAGCGGCCCCTACTCCGAGCAGTACTTC.

CDR3 DNA sequence: TGTGCCACCCGGGGGACCAGGGCGTATACTGAAGCTTTCTTT. Encoded protein: CATRGTRAYTEAFF. This chain connects TRBV10-3 to TRBJ1-1; TRBD1 might be the D (5 bases). The CDR3 consists of 14 residues. Germline CDR1 is ENHRY and CDR2 is SYGVKD. V gave up 10 bases and J gave up 5 bases, with 20 bases separating them.

This clone came up a few times. This chain uses TRBV11-2 with TRBJ1-6; no clear D gene. Per germline, CDR1 SGHAT and CDR2 FQNNGV. Trimming left V 3 bases short and J 7 bases short, with 4 bases between. There are 12 residues in the CDR3. The CDR3 DNA follows: TGTGCCAGCAGCTTGGGCAATTCACCCCTCCACTTT. Translation gives CASSLGNSPLHF. Supplemented by reference TRBV11-2 and TRBJ1-6, the full variable domain reads EAGVAQSPRYKIIEKRQSVAFWCNPISGHATLYWYQQILGQGPKLLIQFQNNGVVDDSQLPKDRFSAERLKGVDSTLKIQPAKLEDSAVYLCASSLGNSPLHFGNGTRLTVT.

This chain links TRBV11-2 with TRBJ2-1, with 7 bases lining up with TRBD2. Trimming took 0 bases from V and 9 from J; bases not matched to a gene: 5. Germline lookup yields CDR1 SGHAT and CDR2 FQNNGV. This CDR3 spans 14 amino acids. The CDR3 sequence is CASSLETSSVEQFF. CDR3 DNA sequence: TGTGCCAGCAGCTTAGAGACTAGCTCGGTTGAGCAGTTCTTC.

This chain connects TRBV3-1 (or the pseudogene TRBV3-2) to TRBJ1-4; 8 bases fit TRBD1. This CDR3 spans 18 amino acids. Germline V gives CDR1 LGHDT, CDR2 YNNKEL (reference sequence). The V segment lost 1 base and the J segment 6 bases; nucleotides outside the gene matches: 13. The CDR3 coding sequence is TGTGCCAGCAGCCAAGCCGGGACAGGCGGCCCAAGGGATGAAAAACTGTTTTTT. Residues: CASSQAGTGGPRDEKLFF.